The present T cell receptor beta chain was sequenced within a study of cytomegalovirus exposure and HLA in healthy donors. Trimming pared 4 bases from V and 0 bases from J, leaving 16 bases between. CDR1 SEHNR and CDR2 FQNEAQ come from the germline V gene (reference sequence). This CDR3 is built from 16 residues. The study ran its PCR with 60 Vbeta and 13 Jbeta primers. Original methodology: Approximately 9.9 million shared chains were among the about 80 million unique TCR beta chains that a later analysis counted. Produced via immunoSEQ multiplex PCR; TCRdb's table is partial and in-frame only. D and trimming come from the DNA, and the V and J calls and clone size come from that table. The data hold some 200,000 clones, with roughly 8.7% observed a single time.

The rearrangement uses TRBV7-9 and TRBJ2-7; possible D gene TRBD1, 6 bases. This receptor was obtained from a woman aged 25 to 39 in good health and CMV-seropositive. Specimen: PBMCs. The CDR3 sequence: CASSSLFQGPSYEQYF. The DNA of the CDR3 is TGTGCCAGCAGCTCCCTTTTTCAGGGGCCCTCCTACGAGCAGTACTTC.